A single sample is the source of the 28 T cell receptor beta chains below, sequenced in a study of STAT3 mutations in large granular lymphocyte leukemia. Antigen specificity for these receptors is unknown. Study-wide points: Every T-LGLL patient had at least one immunodominant TCRbeta clonotype.

TCRdb keeps only in-frame clones here, not all; method: immunoSEQ multiplex PCR. Of 2,000 to 2,500 clones listed, about a fifth are singletons. The sequencing sample was made of peripheral blood mononuclear cells. The receptors shown here come from a man between 60 and 75 years old with T-cell large granular lymphocyte leukemia. Some clones in this sample may be carry-over from other donors' samples.

This clone appeared a few times. The V gene is TRBV19, the J gene TRBJ1-2; D is unclear. The CDR3 runs to 11 residues. V lost 10 bases to trimming and J lost 4 bases, with 10 bases between them. Germline CDR1 and CDR2: LNHDA and SQIVND (reference sequence). For the CDR3, the DNA is TGTGCCACAGCGGGTCCCTATGGCTACACCTTC. Protein sequence: CATAGPYGYTF.

This sequence joins TRBV27 and TRBJ1-5; tentative D call: TRBD1 (5 bases). Between the trimmed V and J ends, which lost 1 base and 9 bases, there was a span of 16 bases. This CDR3 has 15 amino acids. CDR1 and CDR2 (germline): MNHEY, SMNVEV (reference sequence). The DNA of the CDR3 is TGTGCCAGCAGTTTATTAGCGGAACCTGGGGGGCCCCAGCATTTT. It specifies CASSLLAEPGGPQHF.

This rearrangement joins TRBV15 to TRBJ2-1; no definite D call. Trimming stripped 0 bases from V and 8 bases from J, with 11 bases between. Germline CDR1 is LNHNV and CDR2 is YYDKDF (reference sequence). The CDR3 contains 14 residues. The CDR3 protein is CATSRESPPHEQFF. In nucleotides, the CDR3 is TGTGCCACCAGCAGAGAGTCTCCCCCCCATGAGCAGTTCTTC.

This clone was counted between two and nine times. V and J are TRBV18 and TRBJ2-7, with D maybe TRBD1 (6 bases). Germline CDR1 KGHSH, CDR2 LQKENI. The V end was cut by 3 bases, the J end by 8 bases, with 20 bases between. The CDR3 length is 15 residues. DNA for the CDR3: TGTGCCAGCTCACCTATCGAGACAGGCCTATTCAAGCAGTACTTC. As protein: CASSPIETGLFKQYF.

V usage is TRBV27 and J usage is TRBJ1-5, with no clear D. V lost 6 bases, J lost 0 bases, and 18 bases lay in between. Looked up from germline, CDR1 is MNHEY and CDR2 is SMNVEV (reference sequence). This CDR3 comprises 17 residues. CDR3 DNA: TGTGCCAGCAGCCCTGTCGGGCCGAATTATAGCAATCAGCCCCAGCATTTT. As protein: CASSPVGPNYSNQPQHF.

This clone was found a few times. The CDR3 protein is CASSSTVNTEAFF. The CDR3 region has the DNA TGTGCCAGCAGCTCGACAGTGAACACTGAAGCTTTCTTT. The chain combines TRBV27 with TRBJ1-1; the D gene is possibly TRBD1 (5 bases). The CDR3 loop spans 13 amino acids. Trimming stripped 6 bases from V and 0 bases from J, with 8 bases between. Germline CDR1 is MNHEY and CDR2 is SMNVEV (reference sequence).

The J gene is TRBJ2-1, the V gene TRBV5-1, with a possible D match to TRBD1 (5 bases). V lost 0 bases, J lost 8 bases, and 12 bases lay in between. Germline V gene data show CDR1 as SGHRS and CDR2 as YFSETQ. The CDR3 extends over 14 amino acids. CDR3 nucleotides: TGCGCCAGCAGCTTGGCGGCAGGGAAGTATGAGCAGTTCTTC. It codes for CASSLAAGKYEQFF. Drawing the rest from reference TRBV5-1 and TRBJ2-1, the complete variable domain is KAGVTQTPRYLIKTRGQQVTLSCSPISGHRSVSWYQQTPGQGLQFLFEYFSETQRNKGNFPGRFSGRQFSNSRSEMNVSTLELGDSALYLCASSLAAGKYEQFFGPGTRLTVL.

There are a few counts of this clone. V usage is TRBV5-4 and J usage is TRBJ1-6; TRBD1 agrees at 7 bases. Germline V gene sequence: CDR1 SGHNT, CDR2 YYREEE (reference sequence). This CDR3 comprises 15 residues. The junction had 4 bases not matched to a gene; V was cut back by 0 bases and J by 7 bases. The CDR3 is CASSLARGENSPLHF. The CDR3 DNA is TGTGCCAGCAGCTTGGCCAGGGGGGAGAATTCACCCCTCCACTTT.

This clone was counted only a few times. The chain couples TRBV7-2 to TRBJ1-2, with D hard to call. Trimming removed 0 bases from V and 8 bases from J, with 16 bases in between. The CDR3 covers 15 residues. CDR1 is SGHTA and CDR2 is FQGNSA in the germline V gene. CDR3 sequence reads: CASSLAVWEEAGYTF. The CDR3 DNA is TGTGCCAGCAGCTTAGCGGTTTGGGAGGAGGCAGGCTACACCTTC.

The V gene is TRBV7-9, the J gene TRBJ2-5; D is uncertain. TRBJ2-7 explains the end of the DNA better; the J call may be wrong. The CDR3 is 11 amino acids. Germline V lookup: CDR1 SEHNR, CDR2 FQNEAQ (reference sequence). The CDR3 here is CASSFNYEQYF. The DNA of the CDR3 is TGTGCCAGCAGCTTTAACTACGAGCAGTACTTC.

The chain combines TRBV4-2 with TRBJ2-7; the match to TRBD2 covers 7 bases. V lost 1 base to trimming and J lost 3 bases; unmatched junction nucleotides: 3. The CDR3 runs to 14 residues. CDR1 and CDR2 (germline): LGHNA, YNFKEQ. The CDR3 DNA is TGTGCCAGCAGCCAAGGGCCGGGGGGCTACGAGCAGTACTTC. It translates to CASSQGPGGYEQYF.

This clone showed up just a few times. V gene TRBV2 combines with J gene TRBJ2-3; D is unclear. The CDR3 spans 12 residues. Germline V gene data show CDR1 as SNHLY and CDR2 as FYNNEI. The V end was cut by 7 bases, the J end by 5 bases, with 10 bases between. In nucleotides, the CDR3 is TGTGCCAGCAATACCAACCAAGATACGCAGTATTTT. As protein: CASNTNQDTQYF.

In DNA form, the CDR3 reads TGCGCCAGCAGCCAGCCGGGACAGGGGGCGACGGGGGCCCTCCACTTT. Translating gives CASSQPGQGATGALHF. The genes are TRBV4-1 and TRBJ1-6; 12 bases line up with TRBD1. Germline-derived CDR1 and CDR2 are MGHRA and YSYEKL. J lost 14 bases, V lost 3 bases, and 11 bases had no gene match. The length of the CDR3 is 16 residues.

This clone has only a few counts. The V and J genes are TRBV5-4 and TRBJ1-2; no definite D call. In germline, CDR1 is SGHNT, CDR2 YYREEE (reference sequence). The germline V and J ends were trimmed by 4 bases and 0 bases, with 7 bases remaining between them. This CDR3 is built from 13 residues. CDR3: CASSPDTNYGYTF. CDR3 sequence (DNA): TGTGCCAGCAGCCCGGATACTAACTATGGCTACACCTTC.

V and J are TRBV6-6 and TRBJ1-5; D is undetermined. CDR1 MNHNY and CDR2 SVGAGI come from the germline V gene (reference sequence). Trimming cost V 0 bases and J 5 bases, with 5 bases left between them. The CDR3 is 13 amino acids. CDR3 residues: CASSYSRDQPQHF. CDR3 sequence (DNA): TGTGCCAGCAGTTACTCTCGGGATCAGCCCCAGCATTTT.

The sample holds a few counts of this clone. J is TRBJ2-1 and V is TRBV27; D is possibly TRBD1 (6 bases). Germline V gives CDR1 MNHEY, CDR2 SMNVEV (reference sequence). The CDR3 is 14 residues long. Trimming took off 3 bases at V and 7 bases at J, with 13 bases between the two ends. In DNA form, the CDR3 reads TGTGCCAGCAGTTTGAGCCAGGGGTGGAATGAGCAGTTCTTC. Its protein product is CASSLSQGWNEQFF.

This clone has a single count. The V gene is TRBV7-8, the J gene TRBJ2-7; no clear D gene. Trimming took off 3 bases at V and 2 bases at J, with 8 bases between the two ends. This CDR3 spans 13 amino acids. Germline V gene data show CDR1 as SGHVS and CDR2 as FQNEAQ. The CDR3 protein is CASSFAAAYEQYV. The CDR3 DNA sequence: TGTGCCAGCAGCTTCGCGGCTGCCTACGAGCAGTACGTC.

In its sample, this clone was seen a few times. CDR3 in amino acids: CASSLLEGPAYEQYF. Written as DNA, the CDR3 is TGTGCCAGCTCCCTTCTAGAGGGGCCAGCCTACGAGCAGTACTTC. The rearrangement links TRBV18 to TRBJ2-7; possibly TRBD1 or TRBD2 for D (5 bases each). Germline V gives CDR1 KGHSH, CDR2 LQKENI. The CDR3 loop spans 15 amino acids. Trimming removed 6 bases at V and 2 bases at J, with 17 bases between.

This clone was counted only a few times. The J gene is TRBJ1-1, the V gene TRBV5-1; D unresolved. Trimming pared 2 bases from V and 11 bases from J, leaving 10 bases between. Germline lookup yields CDR1 SGHRS and CDR2 YFSETQ. The CDR3 is 11 amino acids. This CDR3 is CASSLAGFAFF. CDR3 in DNA: TGCGCCAGCAGCTTAGCGGGGTTTGCTTTCTTT.

This clone was seen only a few times. The V gene is TRBV4-1, the J gene TRBJ2-5; 9 nucleotides agree with TRBD2. CDR1 MGHRA and CDR2 YSYEKL come from the germline V gene. V shed 0 bases and J 6 bases; nucleotides not matched to a gene: 2. CDR3 length: 14 residues. CDR3: CASSQERGGQTQYF. The CDR3 nucleotides read TGCGCCAGCAGCCAAGAGCGGGGGGGCCAGACCCAGTACTTC.

The chain couples TRBV9 to TRBJ1-1; D gene ambiguous. The CDR3 consists of 13 residues. Germline CDR1 and CDR2: SGDLS and YYNGEE. The ends were cut back, 1 base at V and 0 bases at J, with 4 bases in the middle. CDR3 nucleotide sequence: TGTGCCAGCAGCGTAAGGATGAACACTGAAGCTTTCTTT. Translation: CASSVRMNTEAFF.

The chain couples TRBV5-4 to TRBJ1-2; TRBD1 is a possible D gene (5 bases). Germline V lookup: CDR1 SGHNT, CDR2 YYREEE (reference sequence). V lost 1 base to trimming and J lost 4 bases, with 17 bases between them. The CDR3 is made up of 16 amino acids. The CDR3 sequence: CASSLNIGGQGYGYTF. The CDR3 DNA reads as TGTGCCAGCAGCTTGAATATAGGAGGCCAGGGCTATGGCTACACCTTC.

The J gene is TRBJ1-4, the V gene TRBV30; D is ambiguous. Trimming took off 0 bases at V and 8 bases at J, with 7 bases between the two ends. Germline CDR1 GTSNPN, CDR2 SVGIG (reference sequence). The CDR3 has 12 amino acids. CDR3 in DNA: TGTGCCTGGAGTGTTGACGGAGAAAAACTGTTTTTT. Translated, it gives CAWSVDGEKLFF.

The V gene is TRBV18, the J gene TRBJ2-7, with 10 bases that match TRBD2. The CDR3 loop spans 14 amino acids. With V trimmed by 2 bases and J by 4 bases, 2 bases remained unmatched. Germline V gene lookup returns CDR1 KGHSH and CDR2 LQKENI. Here the CDR3 reads CASSPKTSGYEQYV. DNA of the CDR3: TGTGCCAGCTCACCAAAGACTAGCGGGTACGAGCAGTACGTC.

The genes are TRBV11-2 and TRBJ1-6; 8 bases fit TRBD1. The trim removed 8 bases at V and 13 bases at J, leaving 16 bases unmatched. Germline V gene lookup returns CDR1 SGHAT and CDR2 FQNNGV. The CDR3 spans 15 residues. DNA of the CDR3: TGTGCCAGCGCCTCCTTGGGGACAGGCGTCGACCCCCTCCACTTT. This encodes CASASLGTGVDPLHF.

The J gene is TRBJ2-6, the V gene TRBV5-6; TRBD1 matches at 9 bases. Germline CDR1 SGHDT, CDR2 YYEEEE. The CDR3 has 18 amino acids. J gave up 3 bases and V 10 bases, and 17 bases lay outside the gene matches. The CDR3 DNA sequence: TGTGCCGGTCACCCGCGGGAACAGGGGGCTTATGGGGCCAACGTCCTGACTTTC. This translates into CAGHPREQGAYGANVLTF. Full variable domain (missing parts from reference TRBV5-6 and TRBJ2-6): DAGVTQSPTHLIKTRGQQVTLRCSPKSGHDTVSWYQQALGQGPQFIFQYYEEEERQRGNFPDRFSGHQFPNYSSELNVNALLLGDSALYLCAGHPREQGAYGANVLTFGAGSRLTVL.

CDR3: CSVGSRGSYEQYF. The CDR3 DNA reads as TGCAGCGTTGGGAGCCGGGGGTCCTACGAGCAGTACTTC. This sequence joins TRBV29-1 and TRBJ2-7; TRBD2 is a possible D gene (6 bases). The germline V gene encodes CDR1 SQVTM and CDR2 ANQGSEA. The CDR3 has 13 amino acids. Deletions cut 4 bases from V and 1 base from J, with 11 bases between.

This clone has a handful of counts. The rearrangement uses TRBV29-1 and TRBJ2-7; either TRBD1 or TRBD2 may fit D (5 bases each). This CDR3 comprises 12 residues. Between the trimmed V and J ends, which lost 6 bases and 7 bases, there was a span of 16 bases. CDR1 is SQVTM and CDR2 is ANQGSEA in the germline V gene. The CDR3 sequence: CSVGDGILEQYV. CDR3 sequence (DNA): TGCAGCGTGGGGGACGGAATCTTAGAGCAGTACGTC.